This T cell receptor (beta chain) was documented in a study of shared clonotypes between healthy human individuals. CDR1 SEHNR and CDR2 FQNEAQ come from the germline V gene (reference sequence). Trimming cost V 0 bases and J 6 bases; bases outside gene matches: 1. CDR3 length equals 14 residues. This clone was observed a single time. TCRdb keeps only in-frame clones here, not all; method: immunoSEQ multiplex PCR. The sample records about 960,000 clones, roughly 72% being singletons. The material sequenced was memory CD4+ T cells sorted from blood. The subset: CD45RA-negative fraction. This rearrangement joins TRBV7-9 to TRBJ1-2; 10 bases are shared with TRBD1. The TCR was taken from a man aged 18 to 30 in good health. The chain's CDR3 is CASSLATGGDGYTF. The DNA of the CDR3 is TGTGCCAGCAGCTTAGCGACAGGGGGCGATGGCTACACCTTC.